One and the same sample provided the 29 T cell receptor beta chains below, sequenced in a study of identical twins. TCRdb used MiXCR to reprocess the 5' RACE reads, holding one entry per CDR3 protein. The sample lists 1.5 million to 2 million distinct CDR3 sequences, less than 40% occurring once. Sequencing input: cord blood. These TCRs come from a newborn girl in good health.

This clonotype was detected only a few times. The CDR3 spells CSASLPGGGYTF. CDR3 coding DNA: TGCAGTGCTAGTCTCCCCGGTGGAGGCTACACCTTC. The chain uses TRBV20-1 and TRBJ1-2; D call uncertain. CDR1 is DFQATT and CDR2 is SNEGSKA in the germline V gene (reference sequence). This CDR3 spans 12 amino acids. V was clipped by 3 bases and J by 8 bases, with 13 bases between them.

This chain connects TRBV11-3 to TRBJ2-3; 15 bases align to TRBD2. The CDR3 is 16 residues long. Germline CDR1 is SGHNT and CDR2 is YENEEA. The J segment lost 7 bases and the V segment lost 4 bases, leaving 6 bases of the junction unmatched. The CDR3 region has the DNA TGTGCCAGCAGCTCCCGGACTAGCGGGAGGGGATATACGCAGTATTTT. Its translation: CASSSRTSGRGYTQYF.

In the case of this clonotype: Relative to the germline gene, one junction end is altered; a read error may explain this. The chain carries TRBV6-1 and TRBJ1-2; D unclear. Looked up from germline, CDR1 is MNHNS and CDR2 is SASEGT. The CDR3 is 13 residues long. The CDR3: CASSVARHYGCTF. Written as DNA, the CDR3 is TGTGCCAGCAGTGTAGCGCGGCACTATGGCTGCACCTTC.

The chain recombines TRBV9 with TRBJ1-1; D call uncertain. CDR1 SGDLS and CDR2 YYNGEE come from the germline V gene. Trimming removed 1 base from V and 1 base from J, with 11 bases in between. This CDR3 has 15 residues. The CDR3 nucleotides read TGTGCCAGCAGCGTATACGCAGCACCGAACACTGAAGCTTTCTTT. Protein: CASSVYAAPNTEAFF.

The CDR3 reads CASSADPGGASTDTQYF. The CDR3 region has the DNA TGTGCCAGCAGCGCCGACCCTGGCGGGGCAAGCACAGATACGCAGTATTTT. V usage is TRBV9 and J usage is TRBJ2-3; weak D call: TRBD2 (6 bases). The CDR3 consists of 17 residues. V gave up 3 bases and J gave up 0 bases, with 17 bases separating them. Per germline, CDR1 SGDLS and CDR2 YYNGEE.

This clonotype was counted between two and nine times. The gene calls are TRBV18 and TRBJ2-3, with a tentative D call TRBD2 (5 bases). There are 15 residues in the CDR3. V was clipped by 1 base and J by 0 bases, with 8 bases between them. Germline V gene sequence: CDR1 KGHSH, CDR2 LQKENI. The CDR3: CASSPRKRSTDTQYF. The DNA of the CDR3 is TGTGCCAGCTCACCACGGAAGCGGAGCACAGATACGCAGTATTTT.

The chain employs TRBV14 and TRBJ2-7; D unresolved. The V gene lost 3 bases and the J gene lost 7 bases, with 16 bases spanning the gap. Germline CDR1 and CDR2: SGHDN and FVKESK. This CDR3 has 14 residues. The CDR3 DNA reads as TGTGCCAGCAGCCACCTGACCCGATACAATGAGCAGTACTTC. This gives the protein CASSHLTRYNEQYF.

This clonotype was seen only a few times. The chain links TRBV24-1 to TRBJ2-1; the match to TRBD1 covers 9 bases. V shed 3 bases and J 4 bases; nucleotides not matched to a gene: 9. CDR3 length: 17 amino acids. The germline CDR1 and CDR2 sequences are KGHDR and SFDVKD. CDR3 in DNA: TGTGCCACCAGTGATGCCGGGGACAGGGAGGGGTACAATGAGCAGTTCTTC. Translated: CATSDAGDREGYNEQFF.

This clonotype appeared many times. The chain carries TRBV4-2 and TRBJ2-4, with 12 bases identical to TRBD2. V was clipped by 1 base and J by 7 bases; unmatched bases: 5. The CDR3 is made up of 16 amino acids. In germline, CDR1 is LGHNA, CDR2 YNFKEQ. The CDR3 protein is CASSQVLGTSGNIQYF. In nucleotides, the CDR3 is TGTGCCAGCAGCCAAGTCCTCGGGACTAGCGGGAACATTCAGTACTTC.

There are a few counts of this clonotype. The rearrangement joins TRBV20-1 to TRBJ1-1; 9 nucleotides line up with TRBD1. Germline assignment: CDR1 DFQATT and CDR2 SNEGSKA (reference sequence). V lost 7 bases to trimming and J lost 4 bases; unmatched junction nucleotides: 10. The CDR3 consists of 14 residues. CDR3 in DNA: TGCAGTGTAGGACAGGGGAGATCGAGCACTGAAGCTTTCTTT. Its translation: CSVGQGRSSTEAFF.

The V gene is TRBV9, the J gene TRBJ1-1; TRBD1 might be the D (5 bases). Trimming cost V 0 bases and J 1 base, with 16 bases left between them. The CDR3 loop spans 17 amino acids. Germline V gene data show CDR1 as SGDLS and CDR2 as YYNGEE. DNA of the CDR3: TGTGCCAGCAGCGTAGCTACGGGGCAGGGAGGGAACACTGAAGCTTTCTTT. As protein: CASSVATGQGGNTEAFF.

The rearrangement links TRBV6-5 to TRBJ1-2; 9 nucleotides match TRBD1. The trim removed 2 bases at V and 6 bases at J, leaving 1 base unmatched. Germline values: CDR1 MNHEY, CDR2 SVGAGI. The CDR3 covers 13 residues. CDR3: CASSYGTGNGYTF. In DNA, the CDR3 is TGTGCCAGCAGTTACGGGACAGGGAATGGCTACACCTTC.

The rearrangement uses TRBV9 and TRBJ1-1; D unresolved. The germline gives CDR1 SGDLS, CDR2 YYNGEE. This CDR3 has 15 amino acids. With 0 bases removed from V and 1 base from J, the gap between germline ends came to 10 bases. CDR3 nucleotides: TGTGCCAGCAGCGTAGATAGAACAGCGAACACTGAAGCTTTCTTT. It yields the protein CASSVDRTANTEAFF.

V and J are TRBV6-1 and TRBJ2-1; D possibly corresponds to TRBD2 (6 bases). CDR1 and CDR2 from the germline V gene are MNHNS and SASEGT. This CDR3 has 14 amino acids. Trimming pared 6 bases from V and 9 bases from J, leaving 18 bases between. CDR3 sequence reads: CASRRLEQWSEQFF. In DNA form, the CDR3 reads TGTGCCAGCAGGCGACTAGAGCAGTGGAGTGAGCAGTTCTTC.

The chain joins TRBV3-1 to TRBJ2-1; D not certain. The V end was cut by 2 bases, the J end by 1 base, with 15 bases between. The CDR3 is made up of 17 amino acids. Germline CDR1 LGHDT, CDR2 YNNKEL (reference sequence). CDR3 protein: CASSQSRGLGSYNEQFF. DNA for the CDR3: TGTGCCAGCAGCCAAAGCCGCGGCCTAGGGTCCTACAATGAGCAGTTCTTC.

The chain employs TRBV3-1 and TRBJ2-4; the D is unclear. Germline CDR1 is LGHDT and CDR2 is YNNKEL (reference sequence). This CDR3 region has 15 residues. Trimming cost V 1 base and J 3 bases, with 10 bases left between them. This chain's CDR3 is CASSQGGYGKNIQYF. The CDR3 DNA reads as TGTGCCAGCAGCCAAGGGGGTTATGGCAAAAACATTCAGTACTTC.

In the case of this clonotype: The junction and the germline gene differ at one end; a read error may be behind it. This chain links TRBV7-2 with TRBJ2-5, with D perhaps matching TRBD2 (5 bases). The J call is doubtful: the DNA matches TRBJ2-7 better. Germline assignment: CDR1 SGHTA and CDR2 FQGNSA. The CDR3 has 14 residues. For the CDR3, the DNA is TGTGCCAGCAGTGCGGACTCGACTTCCTGCGAGCAGTACTTC. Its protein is CASSADSTSCEQYF.

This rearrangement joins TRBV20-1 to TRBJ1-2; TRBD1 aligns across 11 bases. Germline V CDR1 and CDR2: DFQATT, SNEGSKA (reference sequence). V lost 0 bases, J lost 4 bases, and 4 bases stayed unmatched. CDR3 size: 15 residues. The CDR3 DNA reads TGCAGTGCTAGAGATCCGGACAGGGGGCCCTATGGCTACACCTTC. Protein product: CSARDPDRGPYGYTF.

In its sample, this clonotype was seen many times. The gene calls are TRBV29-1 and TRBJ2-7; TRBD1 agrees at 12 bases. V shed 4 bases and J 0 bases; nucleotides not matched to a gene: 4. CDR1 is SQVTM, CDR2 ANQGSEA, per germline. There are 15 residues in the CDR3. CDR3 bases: TGCAGCGTTGTGGGGACAGGGGGCAACTCCTACGAGCAGTACTTC. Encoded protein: CSVVGTGGNSYEQYF.

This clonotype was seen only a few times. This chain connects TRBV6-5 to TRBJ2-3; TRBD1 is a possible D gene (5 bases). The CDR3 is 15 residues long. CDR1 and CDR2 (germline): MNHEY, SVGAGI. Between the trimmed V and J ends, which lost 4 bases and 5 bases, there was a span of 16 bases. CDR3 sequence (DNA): TGTGCCAGCAGTTGGGGCGTGGGTGGAAGAGATACGCAGTATTTT. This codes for CASSWGVGGRDTQYF.

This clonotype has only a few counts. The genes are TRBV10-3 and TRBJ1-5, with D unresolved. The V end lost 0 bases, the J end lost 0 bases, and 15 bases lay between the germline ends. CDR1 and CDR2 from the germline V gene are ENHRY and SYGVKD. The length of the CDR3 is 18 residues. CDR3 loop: CAISESGTISNSNQPQHF. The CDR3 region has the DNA TGTGCCATCAGTGAGTCTGGAACAATTTCGAATAGCAATCAGCCCCAGCATTTT.

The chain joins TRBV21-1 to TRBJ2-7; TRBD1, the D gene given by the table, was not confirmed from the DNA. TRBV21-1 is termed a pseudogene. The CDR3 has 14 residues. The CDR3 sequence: CASSKVGPGHEQYF. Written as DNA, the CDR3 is TGTGCCAGCAGCAAAGTCGGACCGGGACACGAGCAGTACTTC.

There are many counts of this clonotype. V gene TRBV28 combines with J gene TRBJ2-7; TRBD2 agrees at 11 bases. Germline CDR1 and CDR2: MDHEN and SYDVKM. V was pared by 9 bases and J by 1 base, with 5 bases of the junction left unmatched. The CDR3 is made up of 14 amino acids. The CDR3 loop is CASKTSGSSYEQYF. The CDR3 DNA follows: TGTGCCAGTAAAACTAGCGGGAGTTCCTACGAGCAGTACTTC. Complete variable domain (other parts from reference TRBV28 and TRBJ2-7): DVKVTQSSRYLVKRTGEKVFLECVQDMDHENMFWYRQDPGLGLRLIYFSYDVKMKEKGDIPEGYSVSREKKERFSLILESASTNQTSMYLCASKTSGSSYEQYFGPGTRLTVT.

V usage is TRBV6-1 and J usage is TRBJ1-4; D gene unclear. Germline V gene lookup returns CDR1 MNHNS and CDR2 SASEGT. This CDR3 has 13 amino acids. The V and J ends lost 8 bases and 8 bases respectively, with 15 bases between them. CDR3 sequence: CASRSGVEEKLFF. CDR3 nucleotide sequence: TGTGCCAGCCGGAGCGGGGTAGAGGAAAAACTGTTTTTT.

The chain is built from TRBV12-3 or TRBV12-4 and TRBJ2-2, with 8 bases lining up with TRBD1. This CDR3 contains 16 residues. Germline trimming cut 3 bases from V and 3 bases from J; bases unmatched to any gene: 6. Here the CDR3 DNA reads TGTGCCAGCAGTTTCGGGCAGGGGGCTCACACCGGGGAGCTGTTTTTT. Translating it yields CASSFGQGAHTGELFF.

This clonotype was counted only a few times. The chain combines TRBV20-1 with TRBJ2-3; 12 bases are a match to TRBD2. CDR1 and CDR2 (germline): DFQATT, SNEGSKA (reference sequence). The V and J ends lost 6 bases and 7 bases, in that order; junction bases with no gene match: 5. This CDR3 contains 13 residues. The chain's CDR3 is CSALAGGGYTQYF. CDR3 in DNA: TGCAGTGCCCTAGCGGGGGGGGGATATACGCAGTATTTT.

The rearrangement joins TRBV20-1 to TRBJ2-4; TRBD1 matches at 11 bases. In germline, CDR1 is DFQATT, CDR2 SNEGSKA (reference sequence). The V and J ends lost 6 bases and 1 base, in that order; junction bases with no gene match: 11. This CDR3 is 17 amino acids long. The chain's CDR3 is CSALRTGGAGAKNIQYF. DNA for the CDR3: TGCAGTGCCCTGAGGACAGGGGGCGCGGGGGCCAAAAACATTCAGTACTTC.

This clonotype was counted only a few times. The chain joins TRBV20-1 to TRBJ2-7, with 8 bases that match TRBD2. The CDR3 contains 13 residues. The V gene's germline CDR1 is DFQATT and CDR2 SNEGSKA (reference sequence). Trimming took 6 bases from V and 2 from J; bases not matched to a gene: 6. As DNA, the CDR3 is TGCAGTGCCCCTCCGGGACTAGCCTACGAGCAGTACTTC. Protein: CSAPPGLAYEQYF.

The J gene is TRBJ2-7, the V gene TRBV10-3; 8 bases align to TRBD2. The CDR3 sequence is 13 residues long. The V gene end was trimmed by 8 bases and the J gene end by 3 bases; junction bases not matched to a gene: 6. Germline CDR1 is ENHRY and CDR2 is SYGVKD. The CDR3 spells CAISSGLSYEQYF. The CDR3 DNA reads TGTGCCATCTCTAGCGGGTTAAGCTACGAGCAGTACTTC.